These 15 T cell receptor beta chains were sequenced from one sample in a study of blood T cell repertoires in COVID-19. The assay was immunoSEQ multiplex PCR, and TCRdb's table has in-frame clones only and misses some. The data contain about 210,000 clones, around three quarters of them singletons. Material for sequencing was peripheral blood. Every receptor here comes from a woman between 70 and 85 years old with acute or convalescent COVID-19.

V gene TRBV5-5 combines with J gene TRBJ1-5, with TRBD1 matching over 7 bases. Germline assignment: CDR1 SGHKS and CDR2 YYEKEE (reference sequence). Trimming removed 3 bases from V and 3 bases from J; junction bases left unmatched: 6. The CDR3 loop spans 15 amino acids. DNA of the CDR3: TGTGCCAGCAGCTACCGGGACAGTCCCAATCAGCCCCAGCATTTT. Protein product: CASSYRDSPNQPQHF.

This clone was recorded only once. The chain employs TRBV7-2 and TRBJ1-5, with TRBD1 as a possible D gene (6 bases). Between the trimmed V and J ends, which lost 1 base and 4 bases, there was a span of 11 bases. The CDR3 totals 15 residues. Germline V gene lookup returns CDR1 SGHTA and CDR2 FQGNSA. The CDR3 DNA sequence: TGTGCCAGCAGCTTAGAGGGCAGGGGAAATCAGCCCCAGCATTTT. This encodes CASSLEGRGNQPQHF.

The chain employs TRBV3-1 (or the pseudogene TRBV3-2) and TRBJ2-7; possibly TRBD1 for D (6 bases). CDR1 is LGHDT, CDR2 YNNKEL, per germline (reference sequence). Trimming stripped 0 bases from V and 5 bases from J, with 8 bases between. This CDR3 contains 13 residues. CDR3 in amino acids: CASSQEQGNEQYF. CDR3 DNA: TGTGCCAGCAGCCAAGAACAGGGTAACGAGCAGTACTTC.

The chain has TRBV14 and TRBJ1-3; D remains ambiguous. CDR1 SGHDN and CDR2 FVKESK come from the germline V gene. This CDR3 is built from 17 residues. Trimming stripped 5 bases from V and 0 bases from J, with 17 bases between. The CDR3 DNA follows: TGTGCCAGCAGCGGAGCTAGAAGGCTGAGCTCTGGAAACACCATATATTTT. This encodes CASSGARRLSSGNTIYF.

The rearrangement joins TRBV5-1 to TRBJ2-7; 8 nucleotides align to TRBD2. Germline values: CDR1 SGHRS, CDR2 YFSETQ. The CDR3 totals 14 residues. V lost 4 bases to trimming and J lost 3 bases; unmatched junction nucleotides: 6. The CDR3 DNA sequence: TGCGCCAGCAGCCCGCGGGGGGAAGGCTACGAGCAGTACTTC. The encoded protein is CASSPRGEGYEQYF. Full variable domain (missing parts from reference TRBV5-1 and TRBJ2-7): KAGVTQTPRYLIKTRGQQVTLSCSPISGHRSVSWYQQTPGQGLQFLFEYFSETQRNKGNFPGRFSGRQFSNSRSEMNVSTLELGDSALYLCASSPRGEGYEQYFGPGTRLTVT.

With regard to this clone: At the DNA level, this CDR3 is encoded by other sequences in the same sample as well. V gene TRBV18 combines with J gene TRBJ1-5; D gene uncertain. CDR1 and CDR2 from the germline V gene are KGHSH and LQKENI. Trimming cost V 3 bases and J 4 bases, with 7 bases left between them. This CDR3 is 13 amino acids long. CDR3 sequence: CASSPAGNQPQHF. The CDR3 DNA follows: TGTGCCAGCTCACCGGCGGGTAATCAGCCCCAGCATTTT.

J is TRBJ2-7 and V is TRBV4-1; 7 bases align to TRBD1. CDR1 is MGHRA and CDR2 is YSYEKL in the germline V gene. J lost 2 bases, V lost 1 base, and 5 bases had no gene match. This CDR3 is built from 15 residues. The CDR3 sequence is CASSQAQGVPYEQYF. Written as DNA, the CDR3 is TGCGCCAGCAGCCAAGCGCAGGGGGTCCCCTACGAGCAGTACTTC.

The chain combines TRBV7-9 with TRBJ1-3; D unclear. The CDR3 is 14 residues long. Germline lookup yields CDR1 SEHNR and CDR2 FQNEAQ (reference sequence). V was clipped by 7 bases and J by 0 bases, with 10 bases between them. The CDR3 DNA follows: TGTGCCAGCATCCCGGAGATCTCTGGAAACACCATATATTTT. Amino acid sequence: CASIPEISGNTIYF.

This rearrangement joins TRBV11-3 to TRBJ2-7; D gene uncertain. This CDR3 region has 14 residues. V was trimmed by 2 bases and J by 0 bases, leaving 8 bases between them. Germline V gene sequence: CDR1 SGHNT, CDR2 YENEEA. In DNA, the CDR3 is TGTGCCAGCAGCTTATACCCCGGCTCCTACGAGCAGTACTTC. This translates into CASSLYPGSYEQYF.

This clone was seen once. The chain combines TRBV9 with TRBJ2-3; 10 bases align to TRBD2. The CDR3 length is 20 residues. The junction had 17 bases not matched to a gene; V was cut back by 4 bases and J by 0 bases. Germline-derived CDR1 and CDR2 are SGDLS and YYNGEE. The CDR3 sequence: CASSTGPSGGPSYSTDTQYF. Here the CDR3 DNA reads TGTGCCAGCAGCACAGGACCTAGCGGGGGCCCTTCGTATAGCACAGATACGCAGTATTTT.

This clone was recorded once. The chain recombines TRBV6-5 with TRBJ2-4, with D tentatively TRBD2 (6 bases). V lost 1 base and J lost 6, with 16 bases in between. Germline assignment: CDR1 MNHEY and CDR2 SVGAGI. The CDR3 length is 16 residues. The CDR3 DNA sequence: TGTGCCAGCAGTTACTTTAGAGGAGGGGTTAGAAACATTCAGTACTTC. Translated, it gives CASSYFRGGVRNIQYF.

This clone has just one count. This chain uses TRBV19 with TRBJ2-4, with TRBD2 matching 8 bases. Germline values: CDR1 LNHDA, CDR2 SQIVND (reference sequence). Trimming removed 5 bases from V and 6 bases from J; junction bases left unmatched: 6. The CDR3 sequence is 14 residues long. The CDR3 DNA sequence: TGTGCCAGTAGTCCTAGCGGGTCCGGAAACATTCAGTACTTC. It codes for CASSPSGSGNIQYF.

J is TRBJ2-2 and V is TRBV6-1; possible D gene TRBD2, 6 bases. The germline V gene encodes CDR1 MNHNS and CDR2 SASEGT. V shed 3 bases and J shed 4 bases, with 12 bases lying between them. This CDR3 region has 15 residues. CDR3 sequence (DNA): TGTGCCAGCAGTGACCCAGGGAGGAGCACCGGGGAGCTGTTTTTT. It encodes CASSDPGRSTGELFF.

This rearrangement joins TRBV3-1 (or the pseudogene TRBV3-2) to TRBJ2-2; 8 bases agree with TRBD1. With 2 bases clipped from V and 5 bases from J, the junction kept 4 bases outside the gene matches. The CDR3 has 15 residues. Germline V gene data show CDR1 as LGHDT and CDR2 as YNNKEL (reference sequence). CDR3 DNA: TGTGCCAGCAGCCAACAGGACAGGGTGACCGGGGAGCTGTTTTTT. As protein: CASSQQDRVTGELFF.

Written as DNA, the CDR3 is TGTGCCAGCAGCCAAGCGAAGGGACAGGAGATTGAAAAACTGTTTTTT. Its protein product is CASSQAKGQEIEKLFF. V and J are TRBV4-2 and TRBJ1-4; 8 bases agree with TRBD1. Germline loops: CDR1 LGHNA, CDR2 YNFKEQ. V gave up 1 base and J gave up 7 bases; unmatched junction bases: 8. The length of the CDR3 is 16 residues.